Following are 23 T cell receptor beta chains from one sample sequenced in a study of monozygotic twins with inflammatory bowel disease. Each CDR3 protein gets one entry in TCRdb, which reprocessed the 5' RACE reads and gives no DNA. Its clone listing holds 440,000 or so distinct CDR3 sequences. Sequencing was done on a sample of blood. Every receptor here comes from a human donor with ulcerative colitis or Crohn's disease, or a healthy co-twin of an affected twin (not recorded which).

The chain employs TRBV19 and TRBJ2-7; TCRdb names TRBD2, which stays unverified in the absence of DNA. The length of the CDR3 is 16 residues. The germline CDR1 and CDR2 sequences are LNHDA and SQIVND (reference sequence). The CDR3 region is CASSFGTSGSPNEQYF.

CDR3 sequence reads: CASKWAGNYGYTF. The V and J genes are TRBV19 and TRBJ1-2; the TCRdb call, TRBD1, lacks DNA for checking. The CDR3 has 13 amino acids. CDR1 is LNHDA and CDR2 is SQIVND in the germline V gene (reference sequence).

The chain employs TRBV5-6 and TRBJ2-2; with no DNA, the TCRdb D assignment of TRBD2 cannot be verified. Germline CDR1 reads SGHDT; CDR2 reads YYEEEE. CDR3 length equals 17 residues. This CDR3 is CASSLAAGRGNTGELFF.

The chain carries TRBV28 and TRBJ2-1; TCRdb's D gene call, TRBD2, goes unchecked for lack of DNA. The CDR3 totals 14 residues. The V gene's germline CDR1 is MDHEN and CDR2 SYDVKM. The CDR3 protein is CASRRSGDYNEQFF. The full variable domain, in which reference TRBV28 and TRBJ2-1 provide the parts outside the CDR3, is DVKVTQSSRYLVKRTGEKVFLECVQDMDHENMFWYRQDPGLGLRLIYFSYDVKMKEKGDIPEGYSVSREKKERFSLILESASTNQTSMYLCASRRSGDYNEQFFGPGTRLTVL.

The genes are TRBV5-5 and TRBJ2-1; with no DNA, the TCRdb D assignment of TRBD1 cannot be verified. The length of the CDR3 is 16 residues. The germline gives CDR1 SGHKS, CDR2 YYEKEE (reference sequence). The chain's CDR3 is CASSQPPGQIYNEQFF.

CDR3 protein: CASSPSSTLTGELFF. V gene TRBV5-5 combines with J gene TRBJ2-2. The germline gives CDR1 SGHKS, CDR2 YYEKEE (reference sequence). This CDR3 has 15 residues.

The gene calls are TRBV11-2 and TRBJ2-2; TCRdb proposes TRBD1, but this gene call is untestable without DNA. CDR1 and CDR2 from the germline V gene are SGHAT and FQNNGV. The CDR3 totals 18 residues. The CDR3 here is CASSPREQGASKGGELFF.

The V and J genes are TRBV5-1 and TRBJ2-7; TCRdb selects TRBD1, and the lack of DNA leaves this call unchecked. The CDR3 consists of 16 residues. The V gene's germline CDR1 is SGHRS and CDR2 YFSETQ. CDR3 residues: CASSKDGTGLSYEQYF.

The gene calls are TRBV7-9 and TRBJ1-1; TCRdb indicates TRBD1, and absent DNA this call remains unverified. In germline, CDR1 is SEHNR, CDR2 FQNEAQ (reference sequence). The CDR3 contains 15 residues. The CDR3 protein is CASSSPTAKGAEAFF.

The chain links TRBV6-2 or TRBV6-3 to TRBJ1-1; TCRdb's assignment of TRBD1 cannot be checked, as there is no DNA. The CDR3 has 13 amino acids. Germline lookup yields CDR1 MNHEY and CDR2 SVGEGT. The CDR3: CATSQQGMTEAFF.

The chain is built from TRBV20-1 and TRBJ2-7; TCRdb's D call, TRBD1, is unchecked because there is no DNA. This CDR3 spans 12 amino acids. Per the germline V gene, CDR1 is DFQATT and CDR2 is SNEGSKA (reference sequence). The CDR3 spells CSAPDRGPEQYF.

This chain joins TRBV14 and TRBJ1-2; TCRdb indicates TRBD1, and absent DNA this call remains unverified. Germline lookup yields CDR1 SGHDN and CDR2 FVKESK. The CDR3 consists of 16 residues. The CDR3 here is CASSLIPGPTNYGYTF.

V and J are TRBV10-3 and TRBJ1-2; TCRdb indicates TRBD1, and absent DNA this call remains unverified. This CDR3 has 12 residues. Germline values: CDR1 ENHRY, CDR2 SYGVKD. CDR3 residues: CATHETAYGYTF.

This chain joins TRBV5-4 and TRBJ1-1; TCRdb names TRBD1, which stays unverified in the absence of DNA. Germline V gives CDR1 SGHNT, CDR2 YYREEE (reference sequence). The CDR3 is 15 amino acids. CDR3 loop: CASSLAKGAGTEAFF. Full variable domain (outside the CDR3, taken from reference TRBV5-4 and TRBJ1-1): ETGVTQSPTHLIKTRGQQVTLRCSSQSGHNTVSWYQQALGQGPQFIFQYYREEENGRGNFPPRFSGLQFPNYSSELNVNALELDDSALYLCASSLAKGAGTEAFFGQGTRLTVV.

The chain combines TRBV19 with TRBJ2-3; TCRdb's D call, TRBD1, is unchecked because there is no DNA. The CDR3 extends over 14 amino acids. Germline-derived CDR1 and CDR2 are LNHDA and SQIVND (reference sequence). This CDR3 reads CASSMRGRTDTQYF.

The chain carries TRBV19 and TRBJ1-1; TCRdb lists TRBD1, though no DNA is available to test this call. The CDR3 loop spans 15 amino acids. Germline-derived CDR1 and CDR2 are LNHDA and SQIVND (reference sequence). The CDR3 sequence is CASSIGGAENTEAFF.

V gene TRBV18 combines with J gene TRBJ2-3; absent DNA, TCRdb's TRBD2 call cannot be checked. CDR1 is KGHSH, CDR2 LQKENI, per germline. The CDR3 is 20 residues long. The CDR3 reads CASSLGLAGASGLGTDTQYF.

The chain is built from TRBV19 and TRBJ2-7; TCRdb designates TRBD1, a call that cannot be tested without DNA. Germline CDR1 is LNHDA and CDR2 is SQIVND (reference sequence). The CDR3 spans 13 residues. The CDR3 sequence is CASTDKGAYEQYF. The whole variable domain, remainder taken from reference TRBV19 and TRBJ2-7, is DGGITQSPKYLFRKEGQNVTLSCEQNLNHDAMYWYRQDPGQGLRLIYYSQIVNDFQKGDIAEGYSVSREKKESFPLTVTSAQKNPTAFYLCASTDKGAYEQYFGPGTRLTVT.

The CDR3 is CASSLIGEGLYNEQFF. This sequence joins TRBV7-3 and TRBJ2-1; TCRdb returns TRBD2, unconfirmable since there is no DNA. In germline, CDR1 is SGHTA, CDR2 FQGTGA. CDR3 length: 16 amino acids.

The chain joins TRBV20-1 to TRBJ1-4; TCRdb indicates TRBD1, and absent DNA this call remains unverified. CDR3 size: 14 residues. Germline assignment: CDR1 DFQATT and CDR2 SNEGSKA (reference sequence). The CDR3 is CSARGGGTNEKLFF.

The V and J genes are TRBV5-6 and TRBJ2-7. Germline V gene data show CDR1 as SGHDT and CDR2 as YYEEEE. The CDR3 spans 14 residues. CDR3 loop: CASSLARGNYEQYF.

The chain carries TRBV5-8 and TRBJ1-3. Per the germline V gene, CDR1 is SGHTS and CDR2 is YDEGEE. The CDR3 covers 13 residues. CDR3: CASAGGSGNTIYF.

The chain carries TRBV10-2 and TRBJ2-1; the D gene TCRdb calls, TRBD2, cannot be checked with no DNA. CDR1 is WSHSY, CDR2 SAAADI, per germline. The CDR3 spans 13 residues. CDR3 residues: CASSGRTSWEQFF.